This TCR beta chain was identified during a study of response to subunit inactivated influenza vaccine. From the RT-PCR reads, TCRdb called clonotypes with MiXCR, one entry per CDR3 protein. The sample includes some 480,000 distinct CDR3 sequences, roughly 9.7% of them seen just once. The CDR3 is made up of 15 amino acids. V gave up 2 bases and J gave up 7 bases, with 14 bases separating them. The germline CDR1 and CDR2 sequences are KGHSH and LQKENI. This receptor was identified in a man in his fifties or sixties who received an inactivated influenza vaccine. This specimen consisted of PBMCs from blood, obtained about 6 weeks after vaccination. The chain employs TRBV18 and TRBJ1-4; D perhaps matches TRBD1 (5 bases). The CDR3 region is CASSPKGTRGEKLFF. For the CDR3, the DNA is TGTGCCAGCTCACCAAAGGGGACTAGAGGTGAAAAACTGTTTTTT.